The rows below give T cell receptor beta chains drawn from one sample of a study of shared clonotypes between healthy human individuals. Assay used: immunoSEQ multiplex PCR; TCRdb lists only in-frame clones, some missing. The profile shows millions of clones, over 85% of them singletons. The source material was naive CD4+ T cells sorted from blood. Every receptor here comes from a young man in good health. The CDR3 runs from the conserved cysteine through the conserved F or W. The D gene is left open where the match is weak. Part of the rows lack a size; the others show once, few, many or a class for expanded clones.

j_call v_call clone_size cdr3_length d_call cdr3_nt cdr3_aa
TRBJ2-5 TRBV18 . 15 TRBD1 TGTGCCAGCCGCACCCAGGGGGCGGAAAGAGAGACCCAGTACTTC CASRTQGAERETQYF
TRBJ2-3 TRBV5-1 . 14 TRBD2 TGCGCCAGCAGCTTGGCGGGAGGCGCAGATACGCAGTATTTT CASSLAGGADTQYF
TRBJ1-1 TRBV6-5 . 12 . TGTGCCAGCAGGAAGGACAGTTCTGAAGCTTTCTTT CASRKDSSEAFF
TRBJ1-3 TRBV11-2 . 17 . TGTGCCAGCAGCTTAATTCCAAGCTCCGCGGCCGGAAACACCATATATTTT CASSLIPSSAAGNTIYF
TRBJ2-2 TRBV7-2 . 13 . TGTGCCAGCAGTCCCGTTAACACCGGGGAGCTGTTTTTT CASSPVNTGELFF
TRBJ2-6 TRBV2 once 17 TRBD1 TGTGCCAGCAGTGGGACAGGGTTAAGCTCTGGGGCCAACGTCCTGACTTTC CASSGTGLSSGANVLTF
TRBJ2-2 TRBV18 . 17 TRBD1 TGTGCCAGCTCACCGATGGGACAGCTAGCGAACACCGGGGAGCTGTTTTTT CASSPMGQLANTGELFF
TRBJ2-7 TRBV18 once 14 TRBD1 TGTGCCAGCTCAGACCGGGACAGGGGCTACGAGCAGTACTTC CASSDRDRGYEQYF
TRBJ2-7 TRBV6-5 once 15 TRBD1 TGTGCCAGCAGTCGGGGACAGTTCGGGTCCTACGAGCAGTACTTC CASSRGQFGSYEQYF
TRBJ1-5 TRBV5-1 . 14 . TGCGCCAGCAGCTTGGATTCCCCCAATCAGCCCCAGCATTTT CASSLDSPNQPQHF
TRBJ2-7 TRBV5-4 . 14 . TGTGCCAGCAGCTTGGCGGGGTCGACGCGGGAGCAGTACTTC CASSLAGSTREQYF
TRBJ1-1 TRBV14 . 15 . TGTGCCAGTCGGAACACCGGTTATCGAAACACTGAAGCTTTCTTT CASRNTGYRNTEAFF
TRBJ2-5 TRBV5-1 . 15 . TGCGCCAGCAGGTCCCGCCCGGAGGGGAGAGAGACCCAGTACTTC CASRSRPEGRETQYF
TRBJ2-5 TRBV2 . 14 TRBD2 TGTGCCAGCAGGGGGGGACTAGCTCAAGAGACCCAGTACTTC CASRGGLAQETQYF
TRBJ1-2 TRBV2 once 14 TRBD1 TGTGCCAGCCGGGCTACAGGGGGCGCCTATGGCTACACCTTC CASRATGGAYGYTF
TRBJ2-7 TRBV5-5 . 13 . TGTGCCAGCAGCTTGGGGCAGAGCTACGAGCAGTACTTC CASSLGQSYEQYF
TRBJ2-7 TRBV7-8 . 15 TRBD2 TGTGCCAGCAGCTTAGGGACTAGCGGGAGTGGCGAGCAGTACTTC CASSLGTSGSGEQYF
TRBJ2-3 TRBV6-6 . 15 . TGTGCCAGCAGTTATAAGAACCCGCGGACAGATACGCAGTATTTT CASSYKNPRTDTQYF
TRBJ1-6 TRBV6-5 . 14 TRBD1 TGTGCCAGCAGCCTGGGACAGGGGGTTTCACCCCTCCACTTT CASSLGQGVSPLHF
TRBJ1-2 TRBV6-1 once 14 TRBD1 TGTGCCAGCAGCCTTCAGGGACAGCGCGATGGCTACACCTTC CASSLQGQRDGYTF
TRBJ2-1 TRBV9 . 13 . TGTGCCAGCAGCGTATCTCTTCACAATGAGCAGTTCTTC CASSVSLHNEQFF
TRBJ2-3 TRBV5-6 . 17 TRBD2 TGTGCCAGCAGCTTCCGGACTAGCGGGGACAGCACAGATACGCAGTATTTT CASSFRTSGDSTDTQYF
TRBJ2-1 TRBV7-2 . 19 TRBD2 TGTGCCAGCAGCTTAGAGGCCGGGACTAGCGGGAGGAAGTACAATGAGCAGTTCTTC CASSLEAGTSGRKYNEQFF
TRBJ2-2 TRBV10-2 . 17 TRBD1 TGCGCCAGCAGTAAAACCGGGACAGGGGGCGATATGGGGGAGCTGTTTTTT CASSKTGTGGDMGELFF
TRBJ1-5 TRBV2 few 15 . TGTGCCAGCAGGGAAGGGGGGAATAGGGATCAGCCCCAGCATTTT CASREGGNRDQPQHF
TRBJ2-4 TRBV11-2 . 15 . TGTGCCAGCAGCCCTCCCCGCCTAGGGTGGAACATTCAGTACTTC CASSPPRLGWNIQYF
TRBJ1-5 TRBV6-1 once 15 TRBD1 TGTGCCAGCAGTGGGGGACAGGTCACCAATCAGCCCCAGCATTTT CASSGGQVTNQPQHF
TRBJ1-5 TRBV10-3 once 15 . TGTGCCATCAGCGGGGACCGGGCGGGCAATCAGCCCCAGCATTTT CAISGDRAGNQPQHF
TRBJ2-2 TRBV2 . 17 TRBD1 TGTGCCAGCAGTGCAGGACAGGGGTTGTTTGGGGCCGGGGAGCTGTTTTTT CASSAGQGLFGAGELFF
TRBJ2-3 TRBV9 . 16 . TGTGCCAGCAGCGTAGGAATGGGACAAAAAGCAGATACGCAGTATTTT CASSVGMGQKADTQYF
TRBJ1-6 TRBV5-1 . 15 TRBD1 TGCGCCAGCAGCTTGGCAGTGACAGGGACTTCACCCCTCCACTTT CASSLAVTGTSPLHF
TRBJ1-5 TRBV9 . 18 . TGTGCCAGCAGCGTAGAATCAGGACCATTATTGGGGATTCAGCCCCAGCATTTT CASSVESGPLLGIQPQHF
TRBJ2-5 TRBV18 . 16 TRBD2 TGTGCCAGCTCTCCAGGACTAGCGGGGGGGCAAGAGACCCAGTACTTC CASSPGLAGGQETQYF
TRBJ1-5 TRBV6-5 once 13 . TGTGCCAGCGGCTCCACAGGGAATCAGCCCCAGCATTTT CASGSTGNQPQHF
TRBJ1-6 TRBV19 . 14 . TGTGCCAGTAGTATTTTCCAGGGTGGTTCACCCCTCCACTTT CASSIFQGGSPLHF
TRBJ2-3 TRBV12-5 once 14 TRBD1 TGTGCTAGTGGGTGGGACAGGAGCACAGATACGCAGTATTTT CASGWDRSTDTQYF
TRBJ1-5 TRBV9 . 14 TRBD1 TGTGCCAGCAGCCCTGGACAGGGCGGTCAGCCCCAGCATTTT CASSPGQGGQPQHF
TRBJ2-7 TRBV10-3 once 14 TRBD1 TGTGCCATCACTGACCGCGGACAGGGAGGAGAGCAGTACTTC CAITDRGQGGEQYF
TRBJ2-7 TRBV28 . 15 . TGTGCCAGCAAAAATAGGGACCTGGGCTTCTACGAGCAGTACTTC CASKNRDLGFYEQYF
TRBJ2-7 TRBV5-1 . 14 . TGCGCCAGCGGCACCTCTGGGGGATTGAGGGAGCAGTACTTC CASGTSGGLREQYF
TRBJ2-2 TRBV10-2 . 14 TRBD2 TGCGCCAGTAAAACCCTAGCGGCGGCCGGGGAGCTGTTTTTT CASKTLAAAGELFF
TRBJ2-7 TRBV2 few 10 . TGTGCCAGCAGTCTCTACGAGCAGTACTTC CASSLYEQYF
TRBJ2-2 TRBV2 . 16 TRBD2 TGTGCCAGCAGACAGACCGGGACTAGGGTCTCCGGGGAGCTGTTTTTT CASRQTGTRVSGELFF
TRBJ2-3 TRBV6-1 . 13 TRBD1 TGTGCCAGCAGGGACAGGAGCACAGATACGCAGTATTTT CASRDRSTDTQYF
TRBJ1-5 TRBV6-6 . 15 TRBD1 TGTGCCAGCAGTTACACAGGGGCCAGCAATCAGCCCCAGCATTTT CASSYTGASNQPQHF
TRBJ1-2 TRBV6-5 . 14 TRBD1 TGTGCCAGCACCCCAGGGGGGGCGGTCTATGGCTACACCTTC CASTPGGAVYGYTF
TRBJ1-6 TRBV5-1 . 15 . TGCGCCAGCAGCTTGGGAGGGGGTGAACATTCACCCCTCCACTTT CASSLGGGEHSPLHF
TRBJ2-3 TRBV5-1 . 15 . TGCGCCAGCAGCTTGCAATTAGTCGGCGGAGATACGCAGTATTTT CASSLQLVGGDTQYF
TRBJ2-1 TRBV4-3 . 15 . TGCGCCAGCAGCCAAGCCCTCCCATCCTACAATGAGCAGTTCTTC CASSQALPSYNEQFF
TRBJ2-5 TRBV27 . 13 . TGTGCCAGCAGTTCTAAACAGGGAGAGACCCAGTACTTC CASSSKQGETQYF
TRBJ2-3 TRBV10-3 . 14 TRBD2 TGTGCCTCCGCGGGGGGGGCTGTGGCAGATACGCAGTATTTT CASAGGAVADTQYF
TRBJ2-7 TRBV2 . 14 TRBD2 TGTGCCAGCAGAAATAGCGGGCAGTCCTACGAGCAGTACTTC CASRNSGQSYEQYF
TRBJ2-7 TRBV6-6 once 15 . TGTGGGGAGTTTTTAACGGGACACCCCACGGACGAGCAGTACTTC CGEFLTGHPTDEQYF
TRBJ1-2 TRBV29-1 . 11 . TGCAGCGTTGAATCCCTCTATGGCTACACCTTC CSVESLYGYTF